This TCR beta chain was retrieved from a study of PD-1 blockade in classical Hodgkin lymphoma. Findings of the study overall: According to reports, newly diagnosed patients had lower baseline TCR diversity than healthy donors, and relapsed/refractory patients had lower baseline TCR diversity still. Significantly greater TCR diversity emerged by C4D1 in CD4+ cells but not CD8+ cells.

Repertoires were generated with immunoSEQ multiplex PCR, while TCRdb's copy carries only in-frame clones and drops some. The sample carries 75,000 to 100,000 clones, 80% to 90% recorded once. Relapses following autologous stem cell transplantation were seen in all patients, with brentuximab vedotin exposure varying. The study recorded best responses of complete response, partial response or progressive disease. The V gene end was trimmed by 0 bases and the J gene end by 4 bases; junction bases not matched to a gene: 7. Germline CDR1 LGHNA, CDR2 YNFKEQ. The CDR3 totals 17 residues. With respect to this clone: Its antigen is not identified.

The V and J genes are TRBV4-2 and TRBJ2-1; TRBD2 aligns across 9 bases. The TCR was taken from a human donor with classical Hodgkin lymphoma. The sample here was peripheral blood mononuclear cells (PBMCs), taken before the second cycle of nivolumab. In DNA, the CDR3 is TGTGCCAGCAGCCAAGATTCGGCGGGAGGGGATTACAATGAGCAGTTCTTC. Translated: CASSQDSAGGDYNEQFF.